What follows are 29 T cell receptor beta chains derived from one specimen sequenced in a study of sequential checkpoint blockade in melanoma. Generated by immunoSEQ multiplex PCR, the TCRdb table keeps only in-frame clones and is missing some. The data contain 25,000 to 30,000 clones, about 83% of them singletons. The treatment denotes: randomized to nivolumab then ipilimumab (arm A) or the reverse (arm B). The source material was CD8+ T cells sorted from blood (inferred from file names), sampled from a patient given nivolumab and ipilimumab in sequence. These receptor sequences come from a human donor with melanoma.

V gene TRBV27 combines with J gene TRBJ2-2; D gene ambiguous. The V gene's germline CDR1 is MNHEY and CDR2 SMNVEV (reference sequence). The length of the CDR3 is 13 residues. With 5 bases removed from V and 0 bases from J, the gap between germline ends came to 4 bases. CDR3 sequence reads: CASSPSNTGELFF. In DNA, the CDR3 is TGTGCCAGCAGTCCCTCGAACACCGGGGAGCTGTTTTTT.

CDR3 sequence reads: CASSLAWGEETQYF. The CDR3 bases are TGTGCCAGCAGTCTCGCGTGGGGGGAAGAGACCCAGTACTTC. The chain employs TRBV6-5 and TRBJ2-5; the D gene is possibly TRBD2 (6 bases). The CDR3 has 14 amino acids. V lost 5 bases to trimming and J lost 3 bases, with 13 bases between them. Germline CDR1 is MNHEY and CDR2 is SVGAGI.

This chain uses TRBV9 with TRBJ1-1; 12 positions agree with TRBD1. The V gene end was trimmed by 3 bases and the J gene end by 3 bases; junction bases not matched to a gene: 3. CDR3 length equals 15 residues. CDR1 and CDR2 from the germline V gene are SGDLS and YYNGEE. CDR3 sequence: CASSEGQGADTEAFF. CDR3 coding DNA: TGTGCCAGCAGCGAGGGACAGGGGGCGGACACTGAAGCTTTCTTT.

CDR3 nucleotides: TGTGCCAGCAGCTCCGGGACAGGGGGCTTATACGAGCAGTACTTC. It encodes CASSSGTGGLYEQYF. The chain employs TRBV28 and TRBJ2-5; 12 bases fit TRBD1. The J call may be incorrect, as the DNA end agrees better with TRBJ2-7. CDR1 and CDR2 from the germline V gene are MDHEN and SYDVKM. The CDR3 consists of 15 residues.

The V call is TRBV5-6, the J call TRBJ1-4, with D hard to call. The V and J ends lost 0 bases and 4 bases respectively, with 13 bases between them. Looked up from germline, CDR1 is SGHDT and CDR2 is YYEEEE. CDR3 length equals 16 residues. This CDR3 reads CASSLGHVTNNEKLFF. DNA for the CDR3: TGTGCCAGCAGCTTGGGCCACGTCACTAATAATGAAAAACTGTTTTTT.

The genes are TRBV13 and TRBJ2-1; maybe TRBD1 (6 bases). Germline V gene data show CDR1 as PRHDT and CDR2 as FYEKMQ (reference sequence). The CDR3 length is 16 residues. V was shortened by 5 bases and J by 9 bases, with 23 bases between the two germline ends. CDR3 coding DNA: TGTGCCAGCAGCCTTGACTATCAGGGGTACGGTGGTGAGCAGTTCTTC. As protein: CASSLDYQGYGGEQFF.

V and J are TRBV6-5 and TRBJ2-1; D unresolved. V lost 0 bases to trimming and J lost 0 bases, with 6 bases between them. Germline assignment: CDR1 MNHEY and CDR2 SVGAGI. CDR3 length: 15 residues. The CDR3 loop is CASSYSESSYNEQFF. The CDR3 bases are TGTGCCAGCAGTTACTCTGAGAGCTCCTACAATGAGCAGTTCTTC.

The chain has TRBV4-2 and TRBJ2-7, with 7 positions matching TRBD2. Germline values: CDR1 LGHNA, CDR2 YNFKEQ. Unmatched junction bases numbered 9, after V lost 0 bases and J lost 4 bases. The CDR3 is 16 residues long. CDR3 nucleotide sequence: TGTGCCAGCAGCCAAGAAGAGGTCAGCGGGGCGTACGAGCAGTACTTC. It codes for CASSQEEVSGAYEQYF.

This chain uses TRBV27 with TRBJ2-1; TRBD2 matches at 12 bases. The CDR3 totals 19 residues. Germline V gives CDR1 MNHEY, CDR2 SMNVEV (reference sequence). V was pared by 5 bases and J by 2 bases, with 13 bases of the junction left unmatched. CDR3 amino acids: CASSPWGWTSGDAYNEQFF. CDR3 in DNA: TGTGCCAGCAGTCCTTGGGGTTGGACTAGCGGGGATGCCTACAATGAGCAGTTCTTC.

This chain links TRBV7-7 with TRBJ2-5; TRBD2 might be the D (6 bases). V lost 1 base, J lost 3 bases, and 12 bases lay in between. Per the germline V gene, CDR1 is SSHAT and CDR2 is FNYEAQ (reference sequence). The CDR3 has 15 amino acids. The CDR3 region is CASSLGGGAEETQYF. The CDR3 coding sequence is TGTGCCAGCAGCTTAGGGGGCGGGGCAGAAGAGACCCAGTACTTC.

CDR3 region: CASSLIPFLLEVTEAFF. CDR3 coding DNA: TGTGCCAGCAGCTTAATCCCCTTCCTCCTTGAGGTTACTGAAGCTTTCTTT. The chain carries TRBV5-8 and TRBJ1-1; the D is unclear. The CDR3 runs 17 residues. The ends were cut back, 2 bases at V and 5 bases at J, with 22 bases in the middle. The germline V gene encodes CDR1 SGHTS and CDR2 YDEGEE.

The V gene is TRBV15, the J gene TRBJ1-5; TRBD1 is a possible D gene (5 bases). This CDR3 is built from 15 residues. Germline CDR1 and CDR2: LNHNV and YYDKDF (reference sequence). Trimming cost V 6 bases and J 5 bases, with 17 bases left between them. Here the CDR3 DNA reads TGTGCCACCAGAGGCCCCGGGGGGTGGGATCAGCCCCAGCATTTT. Protein: CATRGPGGWDQPQHF.

The chain couples TRBV6-6 to TRBJ2-1; D call uncertain. The CDR3 is 12 amino acids. Germline V CDR1 and CDR2: MNHNY, SVGAGI (reference sequence). V was cut by 8 bases and J by 3 bases, with 8 bases left in between. CDR3 sequence: CASLGRYNEQFF. Written as DNA, the CDR3 is TGTGCCAGCCTGGGCCGCTACAATGAGCAGTTCTTC.

The chain links TRBV5-4 to TRBJ2-7, with a possible D match to TRBD2 (6 bases). The CDR3 has 15 residues. Germline CDR1 is SGHNT and CDR2 is YYREEE (reference sequence). V dropped 3 bases and J dropped 3 bases, with 16 bases sitting between them. In nucleotides, the CDR3 is TGTGCCAGCAGCTCGGGGTGGGAGGATTACTACGAGCAGTACTTC. Translation gives CASSSGWEDYYEQYF.

This chain uses TRBV19 with TRBJ2-7; D ambiguous. Between the trimmed V and J ends, which lost 5 bases and 0 bases, there was a span of 8 bases. Germline CDR1 LNHDA, CDR2 SQIVND (reference sequence). The CDR3 runs to 13 residues. Here the CDR3 DNA reads TGTGCCAGTAGTCCCGGGTCCTCCTACGAGCAGTACTTC. Protein product: CASSPGSSYEQYF.

The chain uses TRBV30 and TRBJ2-1; D unclear. The CDR3 contains 13 residues. Germline V lookup: CDR1 GTSNPN, CDR2 SVGIG (reference sequence). Trimming left V 3 bases short and J 3 bases short, with 9 bases between. CDR3 sequence: CAWSAEHYNEQFF. DNA of the CDR3: TGTGCCTGGAGCGCGGAACACTACAATGAGCAGTTCTTC.

The chain couples TRBV5-4 to TRBJ2-1, with TRBD2 matching 14 bases. V dropped 4 bases and J dropped 8; count of bases not matched to a gene: 2. The CDR3 length is 14 residues. The germline CDR1 and CDR2 sequences are SGHNT and YYREEE (reference sequence). The CDR3 here is CASSLGLAGDEQFF. DNA for the CDR3: TGTGCCAGCAGCCTGGGACTAGCGGGAGATGAGCAGTTCTTC.

This clone was recorded once. The chain couples TRBV28 to TRBJ1-2; no reliable D call. With 2 bases removed from V and 0 bases from J, the gap between germline ends came to 7 bases. CDR1 MDHEN and CDR2 SYDVKM come from the germline V gene. The CDR3 has 14 amino acids. The CDR3 loop is CASSLSGTNYGYTF. The CDR3 DNA sequence: TGTGCCAGCAGTTTAAGTGGCACTAACTATGGCTACACCTTC.

This chain connects TRBV2 to TRBJ1-2, with D perhaps TRBD1 (6 bases). The CDR3 totals 14 residues. The V end was cut by 2 bases, the J end by 6 bases, with 13 bases between. Germline V gene data show CDR1 as SNHLY and CDR2 as FYNNEI. The CDR3 here is CASSESGGRNGYTF. CDR3 bases: TGTGCCAGCAGTGAATCGGGGGGGCGTAATGGCTACACCTTC. Complete variable domain (other parts from reference TRBV2 and TRBJ1-2): EPEVTQTPSHQVTQMGQEVILRCVPISNHLYFYWYRQILGQKVEFLVSFYNNEISEKSEIFDDQFSVERPDGSNFTLKIRSTKLEDSAMYFCASSESGGRNGYTFGSGTRLTVV.

This chain's CDR3 is CASSVLSNTEAFF. CDR3 DNA sequence: TGTGCCAGCAGTGTGCTATCTAACACTGAAGCTTTCTTT. V usage is TRBV25-1 and J usage is TRBJ1-1; D gene uncertain. The CDR3 runs to 13 residues. The germline V gene encodes CDR1 MGHDK and CDR2 SYGVNS. V lost 4 bases and J 2 bases, leaving 8 bases between the germline ends.

V usage is TRBV7-2 and J usage is TRBJ2-3; 10 nucleotides agree with TRBD2. J was trimmed by 5 bases and V by 3 bases; bases with no gene match: 11. Germline V gene lookup returns CDR1 SGHTA and CDR2 FQGNSA. The CDR3 length is 17 residues. In DNA form, the CDR3 reads TGTGCCAGCAGCTTGCGTACTAGCGGGGTTGGTCGAGATACGCAGTATTTT. It translates to CASSLRTSGVGRDTQYF.

The rearrangement uses TRBV13 and TRBJ2-7; weak D call: TRBD1 (5 bases). CDR1 is PRHDT, CDR2 FYEKMQ, per germline (reference sequence). The CDR3 is 15 amino acids. V was clipped by 6 bases and J by 0 bases, with 15 bases between them. CDR3 DNA: TGTGCCAGCAGTCCGCAGGGTCAGAGCTCCTACGAGCAGTACTTC. Protein: CASSPQGQSSYEQYF.

This chain uses TRBV27 with TRBJ2-1, with 8 bases matching TRBD2. This CDR3 region has 15 residues. Germline trimming cut 4 bases from V and 5 bases from J; bases unmatched to any gene: 7. Looked up from germline, CDR1 is MNHEY and CDR2 is SMNVEV (reference sequence). CDR3 sequence (DNA): TGTGCCAGCAGTTCAGAGCGGGAGATAAACAATGAGCAGTTCTTC. Residues: CASSSEREINNEQFF.

J is TRBJ2-3 and V is TRBV7-9, with a possible D match to TRBD2 (5 bases). The CDR3 runs to 16 residues. Trimming removed 5 bases from V and 5 bases from J, with 20 bases in between. Per the germline V gene, CDR1 is SEHNR and CDR2 is FQNEAQ (reference sequence). The CDR3: CASSNSREVRRDTQYF. The CDR3 DNA is TGTGCCAGCAGCAACAGCCGGGAAGTGCGAAGAGATACGCAGTATTTT. The full variable domain, rest sourced from reference TRBV7-9 and TRBJ2-3, is DTGVSQNPRHKITKRGQNVTFRCDPISEHNRLYWYRQTLGQGPEFLTYFQNEAQLEKSRLLSDRFSAERPKGSFSTLEIQRTEQGDSAMYLCASSNSREVRRDTQYFGPGTRLTVL.

The chain couples TRBV20-1 to TRBJ1-2, with D possibly matching TRBD1 (5 bases). The CDR3 has 11 amino acids. Germline CDR1 reads DFQATT; CDR2 reads SNEGSKA (reference sequence). V was cut by 4 bases and J by 4 bases, with 7 bases left in between. In DNA, the CDR3 is TGCAGTGCTACAGACAGCTATGGCTACACCTTC. It specifies CSATDSYGYTF.

The count of this clone is one. The chain has TRBV7-9 and TRBJ1-1; 7 nucleotides align to TRBD1. This CDR3 has 15 residues. Germline V gives CDR1 SEHNR, CDR2 FQNEAQ (reference sequence). V trimming: 5 bases; J trimming: 1 base; junction bases outside the gene matches: 7. As DNA, the CDR3 is TGTGCCAGCAGCCCCGTCGGGACAGCGAACACTGAAGCTTTCTTT. This gives the protein CASSPVGTANTEAFF. The full variable domain, its missing parts supplied by reference TRBV7-9 and TRBJ1-1, is DTGVSQNPRHKITKRGQNVTFRCDPISEHNRLYWYRQTLGQGPEFLTYFQNEAQLEKSRLLSDRFSAERPKGSFSTLEIQRTEQGDSAMYLCASSPVGTANTEAFFGQGTRLTVV.

The V call is TRBV29-1, the J call TRBJ2-5; TRBD1 is a possible D gene (7 bases). The V and J ends lost 7 bases and 4 bases respectively, with 13 bases between them. CDR1 is SQVTM and CDR2 is ANQGSEA in the germline V gene. This CDR3 comprises 12 residues. For the CDR3, the DNA is TGCAGCGGCGGGGACAGTCTAGAGACCCAGTACTTC. Protein: CSGGDSLETQYF.

The gene calls are TRBV28 and TRBJ2-1; D may be TRBD2 (6 bases). Germline V lookup: CDR1 MDHEN, CDR2 SYDVKM. CDR3 length equals 13 residues. V was pared by 6 bases and J by 4 bases, with 10 bases between. CDR3 sequence reads: CASRVAEYNEQFF. In DNA form, the CDR3 reads TGTGCCAGCAGGGTAGCGGAGTACAATGAGCAGTTCTTC.

The V gene is TRBV19, the J gene TRBJ1-1, with 8 bases matching TRBD1. This CDR3 contains 12 residues. Germline CDR1 LNHDA, CDR2 SQIVND (reference sequence). V shed 11 bases and J 0 bases; nucleotides not matched to a gene: 2. Written as DNA, the CDR3 is TGTGCCTCGGGACAGGTGAACACTGAAGCTTTCTTT. It yields the protein CASGQVNTEAFF.